This T cell receptor (beta chain) was recorded in a study of T-cell memory formation after mild COVID-19. This CDR3 spans 12 amino acids. V shed 1 base and J 12 bases; nucleotides not matched to a gene: 6. Germline values: CDR1 KGHSY, CDR2 FQNENV. This clonotype was seen only a few times. Its antigen is unidentified. General study findings and limits: Among CD4+ contracting clones, most were CM and EM, and CD8+ ones EMRA. CD4/CD8 balance characterized clones contracting day 15 to 85, and CD4+ skew characterized later expanders. Pre-infection memory showed some responding clones, and this suggested that cross-reactive memory joined.

One entry per CDR3 protein, called by TCRdb with MiXCR from the 5' RACE reads. In the table there are approximately 580,000 distinct CDR3 sequences, about 20% of which are singletons. The sequencing sample was made of PBMCs or a T cell subset sorted from them (not recorded which). V and J are TRBV16 and TRBJ2-7; 7 nucleotides agree with TRBD2. This receptor was taken from an adult woman who had mild COVID-19 (a few samples of this study predate the infection). Cell type and time point are not known. CDR3 in DNA: TGTGCCAGCAGCCAATACGCGGGAGTCCCGTACTTC. Translation gives CASSQYAGVPYF.